The 6 T cell receptor beta chains below were found in one sample sequenced in a study of CD8 T cells in Susac syndrome. The RNA, about 0.45 to 1 ug, was put through reverse transcription using random hexamers. TCRdb reprocessed the immunoSEQ multiplex PCR reads via MiXCR and lists one record per CDR3 protein. The sample lists 100,000 to 150,000 distinct CDR3 sequences; roughly 93% were seen once. Sequencing was done on a sample of CD4+ T cells from PBMCs. Every receptor here comes from a human donor with multiple sclerosis.

The chain uses TRBV20-1 and TRBJ2-5; no reliable D call. The germline V gene encodes CDR1 DFQATT and CDR2 SNEGSKA (reference sequence). Between the trimmed V and J ends, which lost 3 bases and 3 bases, there was a span of 11 bases. This CDR3 region has 13 residues. The CDR3 spells CSARAAGKETQYF. CDR3 DNA: TGCAGTGCTAGGGCCGCCGGAAAAGAGACCCAGTACTTC.

The V call is TRBV20-1, the J call TRBJ1-3; no reliable D call. V lost 6 bases and J lost 1, with 10 bases in between. The CDR3 sequence is 13 residues long. Germline-derived CDR1 and CDR2 are DFQATT and SNEGSKA (reference sequence). CDR3 loop: CSADELSGNTIYF. The CDR3 region has the DNA TGCAGTGCCGATGAGCTGTCTGGAAACACCATATATTTT.

This clonotype appeared once. The genes are TRBV20-1 and TRBJ1-5; TRBD1 matches at 7 bases. This CDR3 contains 18 residues. Per germline, CDR1 DFQATT and CDR2 SNEGSKA (reference sequence). Here the CDR3 reads CRFLSQGQTFGDNQPQHF. The DNA for the CDR3 is TGCAGATTCCTTAGTCAGGGACAGACATTTGGGGACAATCAGCCCCAGCATTTT.

V is TRBV9 and J is TRBJ2-7; TRBD1 matches 7 bases. CDR3 length equals 13 residues. Losses at the gene ends were 4 bases for V and 5 bases for J; bases not matched to a gene: 6. The germline V gene has CDR1 SGDLS and CDR2 YYNGEE. CDR3 region: CASSPGTVHEQYF. In DNA form, the CDR3 reads TGTGCCAGCAGCCCCGGGACAGTCCACGAGCAGTACTTC.

This clonotype was detected only once. The V and J genes are TRBV3-1 and TRBJ2-3; no clear D gene. CDR1 and CDR2 (germline): LGHDT, YNNKEL (reference sequence). Trimming removed 0 bases from V and 2 bases from J, with 6 bases in between. The CDR3 extends over 14 amino acids. Here the CDR3 reads CASSQDRVTDTQYF. In DNA form, the CDR3 reads TGTGCCAGCAGCCAAGATCGGGTCACAGATACGCAGTATTTT.

V usage is TRBV4-1 and J usage is TRBJ1-2; 7 bases are a match to TRBD1. The germline V gene has CDR1 MGHRA and CDR2 YSYEKL. This CDR3 is built from 14 residues. V trimming: 4 bases; J trimming: 6 bases; junction bases outside the gene matches: 8. The CDR3 DNA reads as TGCGCCAGCAGCCCTCAGGGGGGGACCCATGGCTACACCTTC. It encodes CASSPQGGTHGYTF.